The rows below give T cell receptor beta chains drawn from one sample of a study of T-cell memory formation after mild COVID-19. In TCRdb, the 5' RACE reads were re-called with MiXCR into one record per CDR3 protein. The sample has 40,000 or so distinct CDR3 sequences; around 6.3% are singletons. The material sequenced was PBMCs or a T cell subset sorted from them (not recorded which). These receptors were collected from an adult who had mild COVID-19 (a few samples of this study predate the infection). Cell type and time point are not known. Each CDR3 is given with its conserved first and last residue. Fields, in order: V gene, J gene, D gene, clone size, CDR3 protein, CDR3 DNA. D genes are given only for firm matches. Clone size appears in some rows only: once, few, many, or a class for an expanded clone.

V gene: TRBV12-3/TRBV12-4; J gene: TRBJ2-1; D gene: .; clone size: many; CDR3 protein: CASSSPPNEQFF; CDR3 DNA: TGTGCCAGCAGCTCGCCGCCGAATGAGCAGTTCTTC
V gene: TRBV30; J gene: TRBJ2-2; D gene: .; clone size: .; CDR3 protein: CAWSPEVNTGELFF; CDR3 DNA: TGTGCCTGGTCTCCCGAGGTGAACACCGGGGAGCTGTTTTTT
V gene: TRBV19; J gene: TRBJ1-1; D gene: .; clone size: many; CDR3 protein: CASSIGRENAEAFF; CDR3 DNA: TGTGCCAGTAGTATAGGTCGAGAGAACGCTGAAGCTTTCTTT
V gene: TRBV24-1; J gene: TRBJ2-7; D gene: .; clone size: many; CDR3 protein: CATSDGDGSSYEQYF; CDR3 DNA: TGTGCCACCAGTGATGGGGACGGGAGCTCCTACGAGCAGTACTTC
V gene: TRBV7-3; J gene: TRBJ2-2; D gene: .; clone size: few; CDR3 protein: CASSLTRSSGELFFF; CDR3 DNA: .
V gene: TRBV12-3/TRBV12-4; J gene: TRBJ2-3; D gene: TRBD2; clone size: .; CDR3 protein: CASVTSGTDTQYF; CDR3 DNA: TGTGCCAGCGTCACTAGCGGCACAGATACGCAGTATTTT
V gene: TRBV27; J gene: TRBJ1-1; D gene: .; clone size: few; CDR3 protein: CASQGNENTEAFF; CDR3 DNA: TGTGCCTCCCAGGGGAACGAGAACACTGAAGCTTTCTTT
V gene: TRBV5-1; J gene: TRBJ2-7; D gene: TRBD1; clone size: many; CDR3 protein: CASSWGDRRHLEQYF; CDR3 DNA: TGCGCCAGCAGCTGGGGGGACAGGAGACACCTGGAGCAGTACTTC
V gene: TRBV12-3/TRBV12-4; J gene: TRBJ2-3; D gene: .; clone size: many; CDR3 protein: CASSFAPGGTTDTQYF; CDR3 DNA: TGTGCCAGCAGTTTTGCCCCTGGGGGCACCACAGATACGCAGTATTTT
V gene: TRBV5-4; J gene: TRBJ2-2; D gene: TRBD1; clone size: .; CDR3 protein: CASSSIQGTGELFF; CDR3 DNA: TGTGCCAGCAGCTCGATACAGGGGACCGGGGAGCTGTTTTTT
V gene: TRBV11-2; J gene: TRBJ1-2; D gene: .; clone size: .; CDR3 protein: CASSLDSGSRYGYTF; CDR3 DNA: TGTGCCAGCAGCTTAGACTCAGGGTCCCGCTATGGCTACACCTTC
V gene: TRBV7-6; J gene: TRBJ1-1; D gene: .; clone size: few; CDR3 protein: CASSLEPDSMNTEAFF; CDR3 DNA: TGTGCCAGCAGCTTAGAGCCAGACAGCATGAACACTGAAGCTTTCTTT
V gene: TRBV5-1; J gene: TRBJ2-3; D gene: .; clone size: .; CDR3 protein: CASSGGTPANTDTQYF; CDR3 DNA: TGCGCCAGCAGCGGAGGGACTCCGGCTAACACAGATACGCAGTATTTT
V gene: TRBV7-9; J gene: TRBJ1-1; D gene: .; clone size: .; CDR3 protein: CASRGRGYTEAFF; CDR3 DNA: TGTGCCAGCAGAGGGAGGGGGTACACTGAAGCTTTCTTT
V gene: TRBV5-5; J gene: TRBJ1-5; D gene: .; clone size: many; CDR3 protein: CASSFGYNQPQHF; CDR3 DNA: TGTGCCAGCAGCTTTGGGTACAATCAGCCCCAGCATTTT
V gene: TRBV7-8; J gene: TRBJ2-3; D gene: TRBD2; clone size: medium-sized; CDR3 protein: CASSLGSGGGTDTQYF; CDR3 DNA: TGTGCCAGCAGCTTAGGGAGCGGGGGAGGTACAGATACGCAGTATTTT
V gene: TRBV20-1; J gene: TRBJ2-3; D gene: TRBD2; clone size: few; CDR3 protein: CSAREPGLGRDTQYF; CDR3 DNA: TGCAGTGCTAGAGAACCGGGACTAGGAAGAGATACGCAGTATTTT
V gene: TRBV10-3; J gene: TRBJ2-1; D gene: .; clone size: many; CDR3 protein: CAISESGVTYNEQFF; CDR3 DNA: TGTGCCATCAGTGAGTCGGGGGTAACCTACAATGAGCAGTTCTTC
V gene: TRBV12-3/TRBV12-4; J gene: TRBJ2-5; D gene: .; clone size: medium-sized; CDR3 protein: CASSLRETQYF; CDR3 DNA: TGTGCCAGCAGTTTGAGAGAGACCCAGTACTTC
V gene: TRBV11-2; J gene: TRBJ2-7; D gene: TRBD1; clone size: many; CDR3 protein: CASSLQGQITYEQYF; CDR3 DNA: TGTGCCAGCAGCTTACAGGGACAGATAACCTACGAGCAGTACTTC
V gene: TRBV19; J gene: TRBJ1-5; D gene: TRBD1; clone size: few; CDR3 protein: CASTGTAIRSNQPQHF; CDR3 DNA: TGTGCCAGCACCGGGACAGCAATTCGTAGCAATCAGCCCCAGCATTTT
V gene: TRBV5-1; J gene: TRBJ2-1; D gene: .; clone size: medium-sized; CDR3 protein: CASSFGGGNNEQFF; CDR3 DNA: TGCGCCAGCAGCTTCGGAGGGGGAAACAATGAGCAGTTCTTC
V gene: TRBV12-3/TRBV12-4; J gene: TRBJ1-1; D gene: TRBD1; clone size: few; CDR3 protein: CASSHRGDNTEAFF; CDR3 DNA: TGTGCCAGCAGTCACAGGGGAGATAACACTGAAGCTTTCTTT
V gene: TRBV20-1; J gene: TRBJ2-6; D gene: .; clone size: .; CDR3 protein: CSAVQGGSSGANVLTF; CDR3 DNA: TGCAGTGCTGTACAGGGAGGATCATCTGGGGCCAACGTCCTGACTTTC